One sample yielded the 31 T cell receptor beta chains listed below, sequenced in a study of T cell repertoires and HLA-DP antigens. Their antigens remain unidentified. The repertoire was sequenced with immunoSEQ multiplex PCR; TCRdb's copy has only in-frame clones and lacks some. The sample carries some 110,000 clones, 85% to 95% recorded once. Source material: CD4+ T cells from PBMCs. The receptors were gathered from a woman aged 18-29 years in good health and CMV-seronegative.

This clone was recorded once. The rearrangement links TRBV19 to TRBJ1-2; TRBD1 might be the D (6 bases). V lost 0 bases and J 2 bases, leaving 28 bases between the germline ends. Per germline, CDR1 LNHDA and CDR2 SQIVND (reference sequence). The CDR3 is 21 residues long. CDR3 residues: CASSIDLLVSSNRALNYGYTF. The DNA for the CDR3 is TGTGCCAGTAGTATAGATCTTCTGGTCTCGTCTAACAGGGCCCTCAACTATGGCTACACCTTC.

The chain carries TRBV2 and TRBJ1-5; TRBD1 matches 7 bases. The CDR3 has 14 residues. V lost 7 bases, J lost 7 bases, and 10 bases stayed unmatched. Per germline, CDR1 SNHLY and CDR2 FYNNEI. In DNA form, the CDR3 reads TGTGCCAGCACCGAAGGGGGAGGGGGCCAGCCCCAGCATTTT. As protein: CASTEGGGGQPQHF.

The chain recombines TRBV5-1 with TRBJ1-6, with a possible D match to TRBD1 (6 bases). V shed 3 bases and J shed 7 bases, with 11 bases lying between them. Germline assignment: CDR1 SGHRS and CDR2 YFSETQ. This CDR3 has 14 residues. CDR3 sequence (DNA): TGCGCCAGCAGCTCCCAGGGGTTCAATTCACCCCTCCACTTT. Encoded protein: CASSSQGFNSPLHF.

V is TRBV5-5 and J is TRBJ2-7; 9 nucleotides line up with TRBD1. The CDR3 runs 15 residues. Germline CDR1 and CDR2: SGHKS and YYEKEE (reference sequence). The junction had 8 bases not matched to a gene; V was cut back by 3 bases and J by 4 bases. In DNA, the CDR3 is TGTGCCAGCAGCTCTACGTCGACAGGGGGGTACGAGCAGTACGTC. Its protein product is CASSSTSTGGYEQYV.

The genes are TRBV29-1 and TRBJ2-1; D remains unclear. The ends were cut back, 3 bases at V and 0 bases at J, with 9 bases in the middle. This CDR3 is built from 14 residues. Germline V CDR1 and CDR2: SQVTM, ANQGSEA. CDR3 bases: TGCAGCGTTGAGGGCCGGAGCTCCTACAATGAGCAGTTCTTC. Translation: CSVEGRSSYNEQFF.

The chain recombines TRBV5-6 with TRBJ2-3; TRBD1 matches at 10 bases. CDR3 length: 14 amino acids. Trimming at V came to 4 bases and at J to 4 bases, leaving 3 bases not matched to a gene. The germline V gene encodes CDR1 SGHDT and CDR2 YYEEEE. CDR3 DNA sequence: TGTGCCAGCAGCCGGGACAGGGGCGCAGATACGCAGTATTTT. This encodes CASSRDRGADTQYF.

V usage is TRBV15 and J usage is TRBJ2-7; TRBD1 agrees at 10 bases. CDR1 is LNHNV and CDR2 is YYDKDF in the germline V gene (reference sequence). With 1 base clipped from V and 3 bases from J, the junction kept 9 bases outside the gene matches. The CDR3 extends over 17 amino acids. The CDR3: CATSRVRGTGAGYEQYF. CDR3 sequence (DNA): TGTGCCACCAGCAGAGTACGAGGGACAGGGGCAGGCTACGAGCAGTACTTC.

This chain joins TRBV7-9 and TRBJ2-1; D uncertain. V was clipped by 1 base and J by 3 bases, with 7 bases between them. Germline V gene sequence: CDR1 SEHNR, CDR2 FQNEAQ (reference sequence). This CDR3 has 14 residues. The chain's CDR3 is CASSLGLIYNEQFF. CDR3 DNA sequence: TGTGCCAGCAGCTTAGGCCTAATCTACAATGAGCAGTTCTTC.

The chain uses TRBV19 and TRBJ1-6; D not resolved. Germline V gene sequence: CDR1 LNHDA, CDR2 SQIVND (reference sequence). The CDR3 has 16 residues. V gave up 1 base and J gave up 0 bases, with 7 bases separating them. The chain's CDR3 is CASSIGPSSYNSPLHF. CDR3 sequence (DNA): TGTGCCAGTAGTATAGGACCCAGCTCCTATAATTCACCCCTCCACTTT.

The V call is TRBV6-1, the J call TRBJ2-3; possibly TRBD1 or TRBD2 for D (5 bases each). The germline gives CDR1 MNHNS, CDR2 SASEGT. This CDR3 has 14 residues. Trimming pared 10 bases from V and 0 bases from J, leaving 14 bases between. The CDR3 is CATVPGLSTDTQYF. CDR3 coding DNA: TGTGCCACCGTACCGGGGCTTAGCACAGATACGCAGTATTTT.

This clone was counted a single time. The chain employs TRBV28 and TRBJ2-5; the match to TRBD2 covers 14 bases. CDR1 MDHEN and CDR2 SYDVKM come from the germline V gene. The CDR3 contains 18 residues. Trimming at V came to 5 bases and at J to 4 bases, leaving 12 bases not matched to a gene. CDR3 amino acids: CASSQTGTSGGRGETQYF. Written as DNA, the CDR3 is TGTGCCAGCAGTCAAACCGGGACTAGCGGGGGCCGAGGAGAGACCCAGTACTTC. Combining the CDR3 with reference TRBV28 and TRBJ2-5 gives the whole variable domain DVKVTQSSRYLVKRTGEKVFLECVQDMDHENMFWYRQDPGLGLRLIYFSYDVKMKEKGDIPEGYSVSREKKERFSLILESASTNQTSMYLCASSQTGTSGGRGETQYFGPGTRLLVL.

The rearrangement links TRBV27 to TRBJ1-2; D perhaps matches TRBD1 (5 bases). There are 17 residues in the CDR3. V gave up 8 bases and J gave up 1 base, with 23 bases separating them. Germline CDR1 reads MNHEY; CDR2 reads SMNVEV (reference sequence). CDR3 loop: CASRSPARDRVNYGYTF. CDR3 bases: TGTGCCAGCCGATCCCCAGCCCGGGACCGGGTTAACTATGGCTACACCTTC.

The gene calls are TRBV7-2 and TRBJ1-4; tentatively, D is TRBD1 (5 bases). Germline CDR1 is SGHTA and CDR2 is FQGNSA. CDR3 length: 14 residues. V dropped 5 bases and J dropped 8 bases, with 15 bases sitting between them. The CDR3 region has the DNA TGTGCCAGCAGCCCCGCCTTCCCAGGGGAAAAACTGTTTTTT. Residues: CASSPAFPGEKLFF.

V gene TRBV5-1 combines with J gene TRBJ1-2; no definite D call. Per germline, CDR1 SGHRS and CDR2 YFSETQ. V lost 7 bases and J 5 bases, leaving 21 bases between the germline ends. The CDR3 has 15 residues. CDR3 loop: CASSETRTALYGYTF. For the CDR3, the DNA is TGCGCCAGCTCAGAAACTCGGACGGCCCTTTATGGCTACACCTTC.

The genes are TRBV10-3 and TRBJ2-3; 7 bases align to TRBD2. The CDR3 is 17 amino acids. The V and J ends lost 7 bases and 0 bases, in that order; junction bases with no gene match: 13. Germline V lookup: CDR1 ENHRY, CDR2 SYGVKD. The CDR3 nucleotides are TGTGCCATCACTACGCGTTTGGGCGGGGGTAGCACAGATACGCAGTATTTT. Encoded protein: CAITTRLGGGSTDTQYF.

In this sample, this clone turned up a few times. The V gene is TRBV19, the J gene TRBJ1-1; 9 bases align to TRBD1. Trimming at V came to 6 bases and at J to 5 bases, leaving 4 bases not matched to a gene. The CDR3 extends over 13 amino acids. Germline V gene data show CDR1 as LNHDA and CDR2 as SQIVND (reference sequence). CDR3 in DNA: TGTGCCAGTAGCACAGGGGGCAGGACTGAAGCTTTCTTT. Its protein is CASSTGGRTEAFF. The complete variable domain, with remaining parts taken from reference TRBV19 and TRBJ1-1, reads DGGITQSPKYLFRKEGQNVTLSCEQNLNHDAMYWYRQDPGQGLRLIYYSQIVNDFQKGDIAEGYSVSREKKESFPLTVTSAQKNPTAFYLCASSTGGRTEAFFGQGTRLTVV.

This sequence joins TRBV28 and TRBJ2-3, with TRBD2 identical over 7 bases. Germline CDR1 is MDHEN and CDR2 is SYDVKM. Trimming cost V 6 bases and J 1 base; bases outside gene matches: 10. The CDR3 has 16 residues. In DNA, the CDR3 is TGTGCCAGCAGGTTGGAATTAGGGAGGGGCACAGATACGCAGTATTTT. This translates into CASRLELGRGTDTQYF.

The chain recombines TRBV5-4 with TRBJ1-1; no definite D call. Trimming left V 1 base short and J 4 bases short, with 11 bases between. The CDR3 is made up of 14 amino acids. CDR1 and CDR2 (germline): SGHNT, YYREEE (reference sequence). The CDR3 DNA reads as TGTGCCAGCAGCTTGAGGCCGGGAGGCACTGAAGCTTTCTTT. Residues: CASSLRPGGTEAFF. Combining the CDR3 with reference TRBV5-4 and TRBJ1-1 gives the whole variable domain ETGVTQSPTHLIKTRGQQVTLRCSSQSGHNTVSWYQQALGQGPQFIFQYYREEENGRGNFPPRFSGLQFPNYSSELNVNALELDDSALYLCASSLRPGGTEAFFGQGTRLTVV.

The chain has TRBV9 and TRBJ1-3; 7 bases are shared with TRBD1. After removal of 0 bases from V and 1 base from J, the junction contained 4 bases not matched to a gene. Germline V gene data show CDR1 as SGDLS and CDR2 as YYNGEE. The CDR3 is made up of 16 amino acids. The CDR3 region has the DNA TGTGCCAGCAGCGTAGGAGGGGGCGCATCTGGAAACACCATATATTTT. It yields the protein CASSVGGGASGNTIYF.

The V and J genes are TRBV28 and TRBJ1-1; D unresolved. V lost 6 bases and J lost 1, with 9 bases in between. The CDR3 sequence is 13 residues long. Germline lookup yields CDR1 MDHEN and CDR2 SYDVKM. The CDR3 reads CASRRGGNTEAFF. The CDR3 region has the DNA TGTGCCAGCAGGCGAGGTGGGAACACTGAAGCTTTCTTT.

The J gene is TRBJ2-1, the V gene TRBV6-1, with TRBD2 identical over 12 bases. Trimming removed 5 bases from V and 2 bases from J; junction bases left unmatched: 1. Germline loops: CDR1 MNHNS, CDR2 SASEGT. CDR3 length equals 15 residues. The CDR3 protein is CASSWTSGTYNEQFF. For the CDR3, the DNA is TGTGCCAGCAGTTGGACTAGCGGGACCTACAATGAGCAGTTCTTC.

The table lists this clone with a count of one. The genes are TRBV5-6 and TRBJ1-4; a weak D match, TRBD1 (6 bases). From germline, CDR1 is SGHDT and CDR2 YYEEEE. V was clipped by 2 bases and J by 6 bases, with 8 bases between them. The CDR3 sequence is 13 residues long. The CDR3 here is CASSLQGDEKLFF. CDR3 bases: TGTGCCAGCAGCTTACAGGGAGATGAAAAACTGTTTTTT.

This chain connects TRBV6-6 to TRBJ1-3; D gene unclear. V was pared by 6 bases and J by 0 bases, with 12 bases between. CDR1 is MNHNY, CDR2 SVGAGI, per germline (reference sequence). This CDR3 has 15 residues. The DNA for the CDR3 is TGTGCCAGCAGACTATTCTCGAGCTCTGGAAACACCATATATTTT. Its translation: CASRLFSSSGNTIYF.

Written as DNA, the CDR3 is TGTGCCAGCATCGGACATAACAATCAGCCCCAGCATTTT. This sequence encodes CASIGHNNQPQHF. The chain has TRBV27 and TRBJ1-5; D is perhaps TRBD1 (5 bases). Germline V lookup: CDR1 MNHEY, CDR2 SMNVEV (reference sequence). V gave up 7 bases and J gave up 3 bases, with 10 bases separating them. This CDR3 is built from 13 residues.

The J gene is TRBJ1-1, the V gene TRBV4-2; D is unresolved. V was trimmed by 0 bases and J by 0 bases, leaving 11 bases between them. CDR1 is LGHNA and CDR2 is YNFKEQ in the germline V gene. The CDR3 has 16 amino acids. CDR3 sequence (DNA): TGTGCCAGCAGCCAAGATTTGGGCACTGTGAACACTGAAGCTTTCTTT. Translation: CASSQDLGTVNTEAFF.

The chain has TRBV5-5 and TRBJ1-6; D not resolved. Trimming stripped 5 bases from V and 9 bases from J, with 18 bases between. Germline V gene sequence: CDR1 SGHKS, CDR2 YYEKEE (reference sequence). The CDR3 extends over 15 amino acids. The CDR3 here is CASRYGLGEGSPLHF. Here the CDR3 DNA reads TGTGCCAGCAGATACGGGCTCGGAGAAGGTTCACCCCTCCACTTT.

The rearrangement links TRBV7-2 to TRBJ1-4, with D hard to call. This CDR3 has 16 amino acids. V was cut by 2 bases and J by 0 bases, with 10 bases left in between. The germline V gene encodes CDR1 SGHTA and CDR2 FQGNSA. The CDR3 here is CASSLSSLSTNEKLFF. In DNA, the CDR3 is TGTGCCAGCAGCTTAAGCTCCCTTTCAACTAATGAAAAACTGTTTTTT.

The chain combines TRBV7-2 with TRBJ1-1; D ambiguous. Germline V gene data show CDR1 as SGHTA and CDR2 as FQGNSA. The CDR3 length is 14 residues. The V end lost 5 bases, the J end lost 4 bases, and 14 bases lay between the germline ends. CDR3: CASSHTPGRTEAFF. CDR3 in DNA: TGTGCCAGCAGCCACACCCCGGGCCGCACTGAAGCTTTCTTT.

V usage is TRBV2 and J usage is TRBJ2-5; 9 bases align to TRBD2. Germline loops: CDR1 SNHLY, CDR2 FYNNEI. The CDR3 is 16 residues long. V lost 3 bases to trimming and J lost 4 bases; unmatched junction nucleotides: 9. This CDR3 reads CASSDRVAGARETQYF. The DNA of the CDR3 is TGTGCCAGCAGTGATAGGGTAGCGGGGGCAAGAGAGACCCAGTACTTC.

The chain carries TRBV5-1 and TRBJ1-2; 9 positions agree with TRBD1. CDR1 and CDR2 from the germline V gene are SGHRS and YFSETQ. This CDR3 contains 16 residues. Trimming removed 4 bases from V and 2 bases from J; junction bases left unmatched: 9. The CDR3 sequence is CASSDSGTGPNYGYTF. The CDR3 bases are TGCGCCAGCAGCGACTCCGGGACAGGGCCAAACTATGGCTACACCTTC.

The CDR3 here is CASSLIGGRDTQYF. The CDR3 DNA reads TGTGCCAGCAGCTTAATCGGGGGGCGAGATACGCAGTATTTT. The chain recombines TRBV7-3 with TRBJ2-3; D is perhaps TRBD2 (7 bases). Germline assignment: CDR1 SGHTA and CDR2 FQGTGA. The CDR3 is 14 residues long. V was clipped by 1 base and J by 5 bases, with 10 bases between them.